A selection of T cell receptor beta chains follows, all from one sample in a study of patients with pleural tuberculosis. One entry per CDR3 protein, called by TCRdb with MiXCR from the reads. This table holds around 50,000 distinct CDR3 sequences, less than 8% found once. All receptors come from a human donor with pleural tuberculosis. The CDR3 runs from the conserved cysteine through the conserved F or W. Each record gives: V gene, clone size, J gene, D gene, CDR3 protein, CDR3 DNA. The D gene is left open where the match is weak. Clone size, where shown, is once, few, many, or a class for clones that have expanded.

V: TRBV15; size: many; J: TRBJ1-3; D: NA; CDR3: CATSRGIGASGNTIYF; DNA: TGTGCCACCAGCAGAGGAATAGGAGCCTCTGGAAACACCATATATTTT
V: TRBV28; size: many; J: TRBJ1-6; D: TRBD1; CDR3: CASRRQGQPLHF; DNA: TGTGCCAGCAGGAGACAGGGTCAGCCCCTCCACTTT
V: TRBV29-1; size: few; J: TRBJ2-2; D: TRBD2; CDR3: CSVEGLNTGELFF; DNA: TGCAGCGTTGAGGGACTAAACACCGGGGAGCTGTTTTTT
V: TRBV11-2; size: many; J: TRBJ1-1; D: NA; CDR3: CASSLELLGNTEAFF; DNA: TGTGCCAGCAGCTTAGAATTACTGGGCAACACTGAAGCTTTCTTT
V: TRBV29-1; size: NA; J: TRBJ2-5; D: NA; CDR3: CSVGSGKETQYF; DNA: TGCAGCGTTGGCTCGGGGAAGGAGACCCAGTACTTC
V: TRBV11-1; size: many; J: TRBJ2-1; D: NA; CDR3: CASSFTAGHNEQFF; DNA: TGTGCCAGCAGCTTCACGGCGGGTCACAATGAGCAGTTCTTC
V: TRBV2; size: many; J: TRBJ2-1; D: NA; CDR3: CASSEAGRLDLEQFF; DNA: TGTGCCAGCAGTGAAGCGGGCCGACTAGACCTGGAGCAGTTCTTC
V: TRBV11-2; size: medium-sized; J: TRBJ1-6; D: NA; CDR3: CASTKTGTNNSPLHF; DNA: TGTGCCAGCACGAAAACCGGGACCAATAATTCACCCCTCCACTTT
V: TRBV20-1; size: many; J: TRBJ2-1; D: NA; CDR3: CSARGPRVGEQFF; DNA: TGCAGTGCTAGGGGTCCCAGGGTAGGAGAGCAGTTCTTC
V: TRBV18; size: many; J: TRBJ2-6; D: NA; CDR3: CASSPGSSGANVLTF; DNA: TGTGCCAGCTCACCGGGTAGCTCTGGGGCCAACGTCCTGACTTTC
V: TRBV12-3/TRBV12-4; size: NA; J: TRBJ2-1; D: TRBD2; CDR3: CASSLNSDLAGVGEQFF; DNA: TGTGCCAGCAGTTTAAATTCGGACCTAGCGGGAGTCGGTGAGCAGTTCTTC
V: TRBV25-1; size: many; J: TRBJ2-3; D: NA; CDR3: CASSDPGTPLSTDTQYF; DNA: TGTGCCAGCAGTGACCCCGGGACTCCTCTCAGCACAGATACGCAGTATTTT
V: TRBV27; size: many; J: TRBJ1-2; D: NA; CDR3: CAIPQRYGYTF; DNA: TGTGCCATCCCGCAGCGCTATGGCTACACCTTC
V: TRBV20-1; size: many; J: TRBJ2-5; D: NA; CDR3: CRHPSAQETQYF; DNA: TGCAGGCACCCGTCCGCCCAAGAGACCCAGTACTTC
V: TRBV5-1; size: few; J: TRBJ2-7; D: NA; CDR3: CASSARRSSYEQYF; DNA: TGCGCCAGCAGCGCGCGACGGAGCTCCTACGAGCAGTACTTC
V: TRBV20-1; size: many; J: TRBJ2-1; D: NA; CDR3: CSARRQGRETNEQFF; DNA: TGCAGTGCTAGGCGACAGGGGAGGGAGACAAATGAGCAGTTCTTC
V: TRBV11-2; size: many; J: TRBJ2-3; D: NA; CDR3: CASSLWRKSTDTQYF; DNA: TGTGCCAGCAGCTTATGGCGGAAGAGCACAGATACGCAGTATTTT
V: TRBV10-3; size: many; J: TRBJ1-1; D: NA; CDR3: CAISETGQLEAFF; DNA: TGTGCCATCAGTGAGACCGGACAGCTTGAAGCTTTCTTT
V: TRBV14; size: many; J: TRBJ1-3; D: NA; CDR3: CASSQVAVSGNTIYF; DNA: TGTGCCAGCAGCCAAGTTGCGGTCTCTGGAAACACCATATATTTT
V: TRBV7-9; size: many; J: TRBJ2-3; D: NA; CDR3: CASSWTDTQYF; DNA: TGTGCCAGCAGCTGGACAGATACGCAGTATTTT
V: TRBV12-3/TRBV12-4; size: many; J: TRBJ2-5; D: NA; CDR3: CASSRWTAQGETQYF; DNA: TGTGCCAGCAGTAGGTGGACAGCCCAAGGAGAGACCCAGTACTTC
V: TRBV7-3; size: many; J: TRBJ2-5; D: NA; CDR3: CASSLTNEETQYF; DNA: TGTGCCAGCAGCTTAACGAATGAAGAGACCCAGTACTTC
V: TRBV11-2; size: few; J: TRBJ2-3; D: NA; CDR3: CASSLIITDTQYF; DNA: TGTGCCAGCAGCTTAATTATCACAGATACGCAGTATTTT
V: TRBV2; size: many; J: TRBJ1-1; D: TRBD1; CDR3: CASSDTGDGTEAFF; DNA: TGTGCCAGCAGTGATACAGGGGATGGCACTGAAGCTTTCTTT
V: TRBV2; size: NA; J: TRBJ1-5; D: NA; CDR3: CASSERGISNQPQHF; DNA: TGTGCCAGCAGTGAACGGGGGATCTCCAATCAGCCCCAGCATTTT
V: TRBV25-1; size: many; J: TRBJ1-2; D: NA; CDR3: CASSTAIWGYTF; DNA: TGTGCCAGCAGTACTGCCATCTGGGGCTACACCTTC
V: TRBV2; size: many; J: TRBJ1-2; D: NA; CDR3: CASSIRVGYTF; DNA: TGTGCCAGCAGCATCAGGGTCGGCTACACCTTC
V: TRBV19; size: many; J: TRBJ2-1; D: TRBD2; CDR3: CASRPFRLAEDNEQFF; DNA: TGTGCCAGTCGCCCCTTCCGACTAGCGGAAGACAATGAGCAGTTCTTC
V: TRBV20-1; size: many; J: TRBJ1-5; D: NA; CDR3: CSARDDFSNQPQHF; DNA: TGCAGTGCTAGAGATGATTTTAGCAATCAGCCCCAGCATTTT
V: TRBV11-2; size: many; J: TRBJ2-1; D: NA; CDR3: CASSLMGVEQFF; DNA: TGTGCCAGCAGCTTAATGGGCGTTGAGCAGTTCTTC
V: TRBV7-6; size: many; J: TRBJ1-3; D: NA; CDR3: CASSLGGDGGNTIYF; DNA: TGTGCCAGCAGCTTAGGAGGGGACGGGGGAAACACCATATATTTT
V: TRBV2; size: many; J: TRBJ1-1; D: NA; CDR3: CASSLDGLNTEAFF; DNA: TGTGCCAGCAGTTTGGACGGGCTGAACACTGAAGCTTTCTTT
V: TRBV6-1; size: many; J: TRBJ2-3; D: NA; CDR3: CASSETGRTDTQYF; DNA: TGTGCCAGCAGTGAGACAGGCCGCACAGATACGCAGTATTTT
V: TRBV15; size: many; J: TRBJ2-7; D: NA; CDR3: CATSQIISGRSPYEQYF; DNA: TGTGCCACCAGCCAGATTATATCCGGGAGAAGTCCCTACGAGCAGTACTTC
V: TRBV7-2; size: many; J: TRBJ2-1; D: NA; CDR3: CASSFFNEQFF; DNA: TGTGCCAGCAGCTTCTTCAATGAGCAGTTCTTC
V: TRBV11-1; size: many; J: TRBJ2-2; D: NA; CDR3: CASSAHEPNTGELFF; DNA: TGTGCCAGCAGCGCACACGAACCGAACACCGGGGAGCTGTTTTTT
V: TRBV12-3/TRBV12-4; size: many; J: TRBJ2-5; D: TRBD2; CDR3: CASGTSGRAPQGTQYF; DNA: TGTGCCAGCGGGACTAGCGGGAGGGCCCCCCAAGGGACCCAGTACTTC
V: TRBV18; size: many; J: TRBJ1-5; D: NA; CDR3: CASSRETGQPQHF; DNA: TGTGCCAGCTCACGGGAGACTGGACAGCCCCAGCATTTT
V: TRBV24-1; size: many; J: TRBJ2-2; D: NA; CDR3: CATSYAPTGELFF; DNA: TGTGCCACCAGTTACGCACCCACCGGGGAGCTGTTTTTT
V: TRBV18; size: many; J: TRBJ2-7; D: TRBD1; CDR3: CASSPNRGEQYF; DNA: TGTGCCAGCTCACCTAACAGGGGTGAGCAGTACTTC
V: TRBV20-1; size: many; J: TRBJ2-7; D: NA; CDR3: CSARGEAVVRYEQYF; DNA: TGCAGTGCTAGAGGGGAGGCGGTAGTACGCTACGAGCAGTACTTC
V: TRBV2; size: NA; J: TRBJ2-1; D: NA; CDR3: CASLSGSSYNEQFF; DNA: TGTGCCAGCCTTAGCGGAAGCTCCTACAATGAGCAGTTCTTC
V: TRBV18; size: many; J: TRBJ2-1; D: TRBD2; CDR3: CASSPTSGGTYNEQFF; DNA: TGTGCCAGCTCACCGACTAGCGGGGGAACCTACAATGAGCAGTTCTTC
V: TRBV12-3/TRBV12-4; size: NA; J: TRBJ1-1; D: TRBD1; CDR3: CASTPGQGNSEAFF; DNA: TGTGCCAGCACCCCGGGACAGGGGAATTCTGAAGCTTTCTTT
V: TRBV12-3/TRBV12-4; size: many; J: TRBJ1-1; D: TRBD1; CDR3: CASSSYYRGPEAFF; DNA: TGTGCCAGCAGTTCTTACTACAGGGGGCCTGAAGCTTTCTTT
V: TRBV13; size: few; J: TRBJ2-7; D: TRBD1; CDR3: CASSLTTGTYEQYF; DNA: TGTGCCAGCAGCCTCACGACAGGGACCTACGAGCAGTACTTC
V: TRBV27; size: medium-sized; J: TRBJ1-1; D: NA; CDR3: CASSSPGGYTEAFF; DNA: TGTGCCAGCAGTTCCCCCGGCGGATACACTGAAGCTTTCTTT
V: TRBV20-1; size: NA; J: TRBJ2-1; D: TRBD2; CDR3: CSAEGREGRGNEQFF; DNA: TGCAGTGCTGAGGGCCGGGAGGGCCGTGGAAATGAGCAGTTCTTC
V: TRBV20-1; size: many; J: TRBJ2-3; D: NA; CDR3: CSARAREHTDTQYF; DNA: TGCAGTGCTAGAGCGAGGGAGCACACAGATACGCAGTATTTT
V: TRBV27; size: many; J: TRBJ2-1; D: TRBD2; CDR3: CASSLSTSGSDEQFF; DNA: TGTGCCAGCAGTTTATCGACTAGCGGGAGCGATGAGCAGTTCTTC
V: TRBV27; size: many; J: TRBJ1-4; D: TRBD1; CDR3: CASSYTTGANEKLFF; DNA: TGTGCCAGCAGTTATACGACAGGGGCTAATGAAAAACTGTTTTTT
V: TRBV28; size: many; J: TRBJ2-7; D: NA; CDR3: CASSSNPGLPYEQYF; DNA: TGTGCCAGCAGTTCAAACCCGGGGCTACCCTACGAGCAGTACTTC
V: TRBV2; size: many; J: TRBJ1-2; D: NA; CDR3: CASRPQQYGYTF; DNA: TGTGCCAGCAGACCTCAACAGTATGGCTACACCTTC
V: TRBV20-1; size: many; J: TRBJ1-2; D: TRBD1; CDR3: CSARDPGQGIGYTF; DNA: TGCAGTGCTAGAGACCCGGGACAGGGGATCGGCTACACCTTC